The clone carrying this TCR beta chain has ten or more counts. Its specificity is unknown. V was trimmed by 6 bases and J by 0 bases, leaving 12 bases between them. Germline V gene data show CDR1 as SGHTA and CDR2 as FQGNSA. This CDR3 is built from 14 residues. The data stem from a study of blood T cells in healthy people across ages. Findings and caveats of the study: Shifts in expanded clonotypes may have been confounded by donor CMV status, which was unknown. Naive and antigen-experienced cells could not be conclusively compared, given unsorted PBMCs. Estimates of diversity drawn from one million T cells were considered underestimates.

The authors ran a second PCR of 7 to 11 cycles using a sample-barcoded 5' primer and a J-beta primer mix. Each CDR3 protein gets one entry after TCRdb re-called the 5' RACE reads with MiXCR. The sample yields 850,000 or so distinct CDR3 sequences, about 30% seen once. V gene TRBV7-2 combines with J gene TRBJ2-7, with a possible D match to TRBD1 (5 bases). Sequences were obtained from blood. The sequence was obtained from a woman older than 75 in good health. The CDR3: CASSLAGNSYEQYF. Written as DNA, the CDR3 is TGTGCCAGCAGTCTGGCAGGGAACTCCTACGAGCAGTACTTC.